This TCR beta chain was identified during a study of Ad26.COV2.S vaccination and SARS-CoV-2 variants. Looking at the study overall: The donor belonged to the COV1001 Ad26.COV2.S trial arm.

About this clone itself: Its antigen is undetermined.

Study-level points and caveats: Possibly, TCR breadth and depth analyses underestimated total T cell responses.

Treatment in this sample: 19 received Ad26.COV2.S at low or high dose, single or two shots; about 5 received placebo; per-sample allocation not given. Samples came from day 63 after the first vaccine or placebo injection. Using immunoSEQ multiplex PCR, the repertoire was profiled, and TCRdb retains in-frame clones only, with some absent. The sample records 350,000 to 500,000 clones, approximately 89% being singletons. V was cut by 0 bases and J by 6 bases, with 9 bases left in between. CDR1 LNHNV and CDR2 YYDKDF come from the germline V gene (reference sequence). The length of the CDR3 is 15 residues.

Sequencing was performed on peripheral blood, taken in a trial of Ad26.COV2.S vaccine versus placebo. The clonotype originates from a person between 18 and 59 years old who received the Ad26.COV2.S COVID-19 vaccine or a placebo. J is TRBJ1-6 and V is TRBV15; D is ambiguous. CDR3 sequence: CATSRESDFNSPLHF. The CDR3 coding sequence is TGTGCCACCAGCAGAGAGTCAGACTTTAATTCACCCCTCCACTTT.